The 16 T cell receptor beta chains below come from one sample, sequenced in a study of cytomegalovirus exposure and HLA in healthy donors. PCR was performed using 60 Vbeta and 13 Jbeta primers. Repertoires were generated with immunoSEQ multiplex PCR, while TCRdb's copy carries only in-frame clones and drops some. The data contain more than 150,000 clones, approximately 80% of them seen just once; the ten biggest clones take up more than 1.1%. Specimen: PBMCs. These TCRs come from a girl aged 5-17 years in good health and CMV-seropositive.

This chain connects TRBV7-2 to TRBJ2-1; 8 bases map to TRBD2. The germline V gene has CDR1 SGHTA and CDR2 FQGNSA. The J segment lost 2 bases and the V segment lost 4 bases, leaving 4 bases of the junction unmatched. The length of the CDR3 is 15 residues. As DNA, the CDR3 is TGTGCCAGCAGCTGGGCGGGAGGTACCTACAATGAGCAGTTCTTC. It codes for CASSWAGGTYNEQFF. The variable domain in full, completed from reference TRBV7-2 and TRBJ2-1, reads GAGVSQSPSNKVTEKGKDVELRCDPISGHTALYWYRQSLGQGLEFLIYFQGNSAPDKSGLPSDRFSAERTGGSVSTLTIQRTQQEDSAVYLCASSWAGGTYNEQFFGPGTRLTVL.

This clone was seen more than once but under ten times. The chain couples TRBV7-2 to TRBJ1-5; the D gene is possibly TRBD1 (6 bases). V lost 5 bases and J 7 bases, leaving 18 bases between the germline ends. Per germline, CDR1 SGHTA and CDR2 FQGNSA. The CDR3 has 15 residues. The CDR3 DNA sequence: TGTGCCAGCAGCCCCCGTACAGGGCGGGGGCAGCCCCAGCATTTT. It specifies CASSPRTGRGQPQHF. Together with reference TRBV7-2 and TRBJ1-5, the CDR3 gives the full variable domain: GAGVSQSPSNKVTEKGKDVELRCDPISGHTALYWYRQSLGQGLEFLIYFQGNSAPDKSGLPSDRFSAERTGGSVSTLTIQRTQQEDSAVYLCASSPRTGRGQPQHFGDGTRLSIL.

This clone appeared once. The chain combines TRBV2 with TRBJ1-5; the D is unclear. This CDR3 is 14 amino acids long. The germline gives CDR1 SNHLY, CDR2 FYNNEI. V dropped 6 bases and J dropped 1 base, with 10 bases sitting between them. The CDR3 is CASRGPGSNQPQHF. DNA of the CDR3: TGTGCCAGCAGAGGCCCCGGGAGCAATCAGCCCCAGCATTTT.

The rearrangement links TRBV29-1 to TRBJ2-1; TRBD2 agrees at 11 bases. CDR1 SQVTM and CDR2 ANQGSEA come from the germline V gene. This CDR3 region has 15 residues. V shed 6 bases and J 6 bases; nucleotides not matched to a gene: 10. The CDR3 nucleotides are TGCAGCGTCGCCCTACTAGCGGGAGTTGGCAATGAGCAGTTCTTC. Translating gives CSVALLAGVGNEQFF.

The V gene is TRBV11-2, the J gene TRBJ2-7, with TRBD2 as a possible D gene (5 bases). V lost 1 base, J lost 2 bases, and 15 bases lay in between. The CDR3 has 16 residues. Germline V CDR1 and CDR2: SGHAT, FQNNGV. CDR3 loop: CASSLGARRGTYEQYF. The CDR3 bases are TGTGCCAGCAGCTTAGGAGCCCGTCGGGGAACCTACGAGCAGTACTTC.

V usage is TRBV6-5 and J usage is TRBJ1-1; the D is unclear. The V end lost 10 bases, the J end lost 3 bases, and 15 bases lay between the germline ends. The CDR3 consists of 13 residues. Germline CDR1 reads MNHEY; CDR2 reads SVGAGI. The CDR3 region is CATWRALHTEAFF. CDR3 bases: TGTGCCACCTGGAGGGCCCTCCACACTGAAGCTTTCTTT.

The chain is built from TRBV4-1 and TRBJ2-5; 10 positions match TRBD2. This CDR3 comprises 15 residues. Germline CDR1 MGHRA, CDR2 YSYEKL. V was clipped by 0 bases and J by 5 bases; unmatched bases: 3. For the CDR3, the DNA is TGCGCCAGCAGCCAAGATAGCGGGGGGTGGGAGACCCAGTACTTC. The encoded protein is CASSQDSGGWETQYF.

V is TRBV5-1 and J is TRBJ2-1; TRBD1 might be the D (6 bases). CDR3 size: 16 residues. V lost 1 base and J lost 4, with 15 bases in between. Germline V gene lookup returns CDR1 SGHRS and CDR2 YFSETQ. The CDR3 region is CASSLNSQGIYNEQFF. DNA for the CDR3: TGCGCCAGCAGCTTGAATAGTCAGGGGATTTACAATGAGCAGTTCTTC. The entire variable domain, with the rest obtained from reference TRBV5-1 and TRBJ2-1, is as follows: KAGVTQTPRYLIKTRGQQVTLSCSPISGHRSVSWYQQTPGQGLQFLFEYFSETQRNKGNFPGRFSGRQFSNSRSEMNVSTLELGDSALYLCASSLNSQGIYNEQFFGPGTRLTVL.

The chain joins TRBV5-1 to TRBJ2-7; TRBD2 matches at 8 bases. The CDR3 runs to 16 residues. V was clipped by 2 bases and J by 4 bases; unmatched bases: 11. In germline, CDR1 is SGHRS, CDR2 YFSETQ. The CDR3 DNA reads as TGCGCCAGCAGCTTTGGGGAGCGGGAGATGTTATACGAGCAGTACTTC. Translation: CASSFGEREMLYEQYF.

This rearrangement joins TRBV29-1 to TRBJ2-3, with 12 bases fitting TRBD2. The junction had 5 bases not matched to a gene; V was cut back by 7 bases and J by 0 bases. Per the germline V gene, CDR1 is SQVTM and CDR2 is ANQGSEA. The CDR3 is 15 residues long. CDR3 in DNA: TGCAGCGGTACCGGGACTAGCGGGAGCACAGATACGCAGTATTTT. Protein: CSGTGTSGSTDTQYF.

V gene TRBV6-6 combines with J gene TRBJ1-4, with 8 bases aligning to TRBD1. The CDR3 is 16 amino acids. V shed 4 bases and J 3 bases; nucleotides not matched to a gene: 7. The V gene's germline CDR1 is MNHNY and CDR2 SVGAGI (reference sequence). CDR3 DNA: TGTGCCAGCAGTTTAGGGCAGGGGGCAGCTAATGAAAAACTGTTTTTT. This translates into CASSLGQGAANEKLFF.

The V and J genes are TRBV7-6 and TRBJ1-1, with no clear D. CDR3 length: 13 residues. V dropped 5 bases and J dropped 3 bases, with 10 bases sitting between them. CDR1 and CDR2 (germline): SGHVS, FNYEAQ. As DNA, the CDR3 is TGTGCCAGCAGCCCTCGCGCCTACACTGAAGCTTTCTTT. Encoded protein: CASSPRAYTEAFF. The full variable domain, its missing parts supplied by reference TRBV7-6 and TRBJ1-1, is GAGVSQSPRYKVTKRGQDVALRCDPISGHVSLYWYRQALGQGPEFLTYFNYEAQQDKSGLPNDRFSAERPEGSISTLTIQRTEQRDSAMYRCASSPRAYTEAFFGQGTRLTVV.

The genes are TRBV19 and TRBJ1-5, with TRBD1 matching over 7 bases. V was clipped by 3 bases and J by 9 bases; unmatched bases: 11. CDR3 length equals 15 residues. The V gene's germline CDR1 is LNHDA and CDR2 SQIVND (reference sequence). This chain's CDR3 is CASSIATGFFGPQHF. The CDR3 nucleotides read TGTGCCAGTAGTATTGCGACAGGGTTTTTTGGGCCCCAGCATTTT.

The chain combines TRBV10-3 with TRBJ1-2; D uncertain. CDR3 size: 12 residues. Looked up from germline, CDR1 is ENHRY and CDR2 is SYGVKD. Between the trimmed V and J ends, which lost 2 bases and 5 bases, there was a span of 6 bases. CDR3 coding DNA: TGTGCCATCAGTGAGGGGAGGTATGGCTACACCTTC. It yields the protein CAISEGRYGYTF.

This clone was recorded only once. The V gene is TRBV18, the J gene TRBJ1-1, with D perhaps TRBD1 (6 bases). The CDR3 totals 17 residues. Looked up from germline, CDR1 is KGHSH and CDR2 is LQKENI. Trimming removed 3 bases at V and 1 base at J, with 18 bases between. The CDR3 reads CASSPEIPTTGNTEAFF. The CDR3 DNA reads as TGTGCCAGCTCACCTGAAATACCCACGACAGGGAACACTGAAGCTTTCTTT.

The chain has TRBV11-1 and TRBJ2-5; 12 bases match TRBD2. Germline V lookup: CDR1 SGHAT, CDR2 FQDESV (reference sequence). The CDR3 totals 17 residues. The V and J ends lost 5 bases and 3 bases, in that order; junction bases with no gene match: 10. This CDR3 reads CASSRGLAGKGEETQYF. CDR3 coding DNA: TGTGCCAGCAGCCGAGGACTAGCGGGAAAGGGGGAAGAGACCCAGTACTTC.